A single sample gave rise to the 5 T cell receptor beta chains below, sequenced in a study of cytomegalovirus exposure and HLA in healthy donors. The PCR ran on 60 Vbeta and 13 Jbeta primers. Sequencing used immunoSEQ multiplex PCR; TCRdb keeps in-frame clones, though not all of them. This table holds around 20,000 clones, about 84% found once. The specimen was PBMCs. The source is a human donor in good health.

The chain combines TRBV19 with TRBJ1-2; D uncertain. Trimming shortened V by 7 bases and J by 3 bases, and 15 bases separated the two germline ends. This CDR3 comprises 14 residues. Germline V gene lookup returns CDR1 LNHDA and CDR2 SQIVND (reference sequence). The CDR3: CASIQSSRYYGYTF. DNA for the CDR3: TGTGCCAGTATACAATCGTCCCGATACTATGGCTACACCTTC.

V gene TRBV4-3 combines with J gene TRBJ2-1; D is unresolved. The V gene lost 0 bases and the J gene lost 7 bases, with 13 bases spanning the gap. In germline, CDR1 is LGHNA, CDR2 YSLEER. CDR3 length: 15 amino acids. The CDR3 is CASSQDLSGTNEQFF. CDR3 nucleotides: TGCGCCAGCAGCCAAGATCTCTCCGGTACTAATGAGCAGTTCTTC.

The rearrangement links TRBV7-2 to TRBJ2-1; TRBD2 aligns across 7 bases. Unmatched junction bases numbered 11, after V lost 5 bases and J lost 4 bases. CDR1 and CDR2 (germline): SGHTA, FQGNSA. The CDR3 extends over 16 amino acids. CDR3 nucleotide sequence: TGTGCCAGCAGCCCACGTAGGGGCGGGGGATACAATGAGCAGTTCTTC. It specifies CASSPRRGGGYNEQFF.

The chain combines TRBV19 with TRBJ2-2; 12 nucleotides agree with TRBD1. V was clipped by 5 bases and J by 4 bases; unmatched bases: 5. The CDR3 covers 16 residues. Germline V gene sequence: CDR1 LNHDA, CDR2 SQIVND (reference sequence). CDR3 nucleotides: TGTGCCAGTAGTGGGGGACAGGGGGCGGGCACCGGGGAGCTGTTTTTT. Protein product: CASSGGQGAGTGELFF.

CDR3 amino acids: CSALDRDRSSYEQYF. CDR3 nucleotides: TGCAGCGCACTAGACCGGGACAGAAGCTCCTACGAGCAGTACTTC. The chain is built from TRBV29-1 and TRBJ2-5; TRBD1 matches at 7 bases. The last part of the DNA fits TRBJ2-7 better; the J call may be wrong. This CDR3 region has 15 residues. Germline assignment: CDR1 SQVTM and CDR2 ANQGSEA.